This T cell receptor (beta chain) was identified in a study of shared clonotypes between healthy human individuals. For the study at large: The composition of the donors was a couple of women and a few men aged 18 to 49.

For this clone: What it recognizes is unknown.

As defined, naive CD8 cells were CD45RO-negative and positively selected for CCR7, with terminally differentiated effector memory CD45RA+ cells excluded. Donors included only healthy HIV-negative adults lacking recent acute infections or vaccinations. At deep level, the assay was performed. Sequencing was performed with immunoSEQ multiplex PCR; in TCRdb, only in-frame clones are kept and a portion is missing. This table holds under 1 million clones, 95% to 97% found once. The germline CDR1 and CDR2 sequences are SGHRS and YFSETQ. There are 19 residues in the CDR3. V lost 0 bases and J lost 0, with 19 bases in between. Study-wide results and caveats: Among non-shared clonotypes, generation probabilities were lower than among those shared by all four donors.

Sequencing was carried out using naive CD8+ T cells sorted from blood. The chain recombines TRBV5-1 with TRBJ2-1, with a tentative D call TRBD2 (5 bases). The clonotype originates from a man aged 30-40 years in good health. In nucleotides, the CDR3 is TGCGCCAGCAGCTTGGAGTTTGGGCTAGCCGATAGCTCCTACAATGAGCAGTTCTTC. It translates to CASSLEFGLADSSYNEQFF.